A single sample gave rise to the 21 T cell receptor beta chains below, sequenced in a study of shared T cell receptors in the human thymus. Only in-frame clones appear in the TCRdb table, and some are missing; sequencing was by immunoSEQ multiplex PCR. The profile shows more than 300,000 clones, approximately 95% of them singletons. Sequenced material: thymocytes. The origin of the receptors is a human donor.

A single count supports this clone. This chain connects TRBV7-8 to TRBJ1-2; a possible D gene is TRBD1 (6 bases). Germline V gene sequence: CDR1 SGHVS, CDR2 FQNEAQ. V was clipped by 6 bases and J by 6 bases, with 23 bases between them. This CDR3 spans 16 amino acids. For the CDR3, the DNA is TGTGCCAGCAGTCCCAGACCCGGGGGGCAGAAGAATGGCTACACCTTC. It specifies CASSPRPGGQKNGYTF.

Details on this clone: Other DNA sequences in the sample encode the same CDR3. The rearrangement joins TRBV28 to TRBJ1-1; D ambiguous. Trimming removed 3 bases from V and 0 bases from J, with 2 bases in between. The CDR3 sequence is 12 residues long. The germline V gene encodes CDR1 MDHEN and CDR2 SYDVKM. CDR3 sequence: CASSLLNTEAFF. In nucleotides, the CDR3 is TGTGCCAGCAGTTTGTTGAACACTGAAGCTTTCTTT.

This clone was found a few times. The rearrangement joins TRBV28 to TRBJ1-3; D is perhaps TRBD1 (6 bases). This CDR3 spans 16 amino acids. Between the trimmed V and J ends, which lost 5 bases and 0 bases, there was a span of 14 bases. The germline gives CDR1 MDHEN, CDR2 SYDVKM. The CDR3 loop reads CASSPRTARSGNTIYF. The CDR3 DNA reads TGTGCCAGCAGTCCCAGGACAGCCCGCTCTGGAAACACCATATATTTT.

V and J are TRBV19 and TRBJ2-2; D remains ambiguous. Trimming left V 2 bases short and J 4 bases short, with 5 bases between. The V gene's germline CDR1 is LNHDA and CDR2 SQIVND (reference sequence). The CDR3 runs to 13 residues. DNA for the CDR3: TGTGCCAGTAGTATACAGCCCACCGGGGAGCTGTTTTTT. It yields the protein CASSIQPTGELFF.

This chain joins TRBV15 and TRBJ1-1; D is undetermined. V lost 0 bases to trimming and J lost 1 base, with 21 bases between them. The CDR3 has 19 residues. Looked up from germline, CDR1 is LNHNV and CDR2 is YYDKDF (reference sequence). CDR3 nucleotides: TGTGCCACCAGCAGAGATCGAACTGGTCGGCAGGCGAAGAACACTGAAGCTTTCTTT. It codes for CATSRDRTGRQAKNTEAFF.

This chain links TRBV10-3 with TRBJ2-3, with TRBD2 identical over 8 bases. V lost 0 bases, J lost 4 bases, and 6 bases stayed unmatched. This CDR3 spans 16 amino acids. Germline assignment: CDR1 ENHRY and CDR2 SYGVKD. In DNA form, the CDR3 reads TGTGCCATCAGTGAGTCGATCGGGGGGGCTGCAGATACGCAGTATTTT. This translates into CAISESIGGAADTQYF.

This chain joins TRBV30 and TRBJ2-7; tentatively, D is TRBD2 (7 bases). This CDR3 is 14 amino acids long. V shed 3 bases and J shed 5 bases, with 17 bases lying between them. Per the germline V gene, CDR1 is GTSNPN and CDR2 is SVGIG (reference sequence). In DNA form, the CDR3 reads TGTGCCTGGAGCCGCAAGCGGGACATACACGAGCAGTACTTC. Its translation is CAWSRKRDIHEQYF.

This clone has a handful of counts. This sequence joins TRBV27 and TRBJ2-3, with D perhaps matching TRBD1 (5 bases). Germline V CDR1 and CDR2: MNHEY, SMNVEV (reference sequence). The CDR3 is made up of 13 amino acids. V lost 6 bases, J lost 2 bases, and 9 bases lay in between. CDR3 DNA sequence: TGTGCCAGCAGGGCGACAGACACAGATACGCAGTATTTT. Amino acid sequence: CASRATDTDTQYF.

The rearrangement joins TRBV6-5 to TRBJ2-7; 7 bases agree with TRBD1. With 2 bases clipped from V and 3 bases from J, the junction kept 1 base outside the gene matches. Looked up from germline, CDR1 is MNHEY and CDR2 is SVGAGI. This CDR3 is 13 amino acids long. CDR3 protein: CASSYAGGYEQYF. The DNA for the CDR3 is TGTGCCAGCAGTTACGCAGGGGGCTACGAGCAGTACTTC.

The chain combines TRBV11-2 with TRBJ2-1; TRBD2 matches 13 bases. CDR1 and CDR2 from the germline V gene are SGHAT and FQNNGV. This CDR3 has 16 residues. Trimming cost V 11 bases and J 1 base; bases outside gene matches: 8. CDR3 loop: CAGGLAGLGSYNEQFF. As DNA, the CDR3 is TGTGCCGGGGGACTAGCGGGACTCGGGTCCTACAATGAGCAGTTCTTC.

This clone was observed once. CDR3 loop: CASRPEGRGNTEAFF. In DNA, the CDR3 is TGTGCCAGCAGGCCCGAGGGCAGGGGTAACACTGAAGCTTTCTTT. The V call is TRBV6-5, the J call TRBJ1-1; TRBD1 is a possible D gene (6 bases). V was clipped by 6 bases and J by 2 bases, with 16 bases between them. CDR1 and CDR2 from the germline V gene are MNHEY and SVGAGI. The CDR3 has 15 amino acids.

J is TRBJ2-1 and V is TRBV28; 10 nucleotides line up with TRBD2. Trimming took 6 bases from V and 4 from J; bases not matched to a gene: 9. The CDR3 consists of 16 residues. In germline, CDR1 is MDHEN, CDR2 SYDVKM. Here the CDR3 reads CASSPRTSGLYNEQFF. The CDR3 DNA is TGTGCCAGCAGCCCCCGGACTAGCGGTCTTTACAATGAGCAGTTCTTC. Full variable domain (rest looked up from reference TRBV28 and TRBJ2-1): DVKVTQSSRYLVKRTGEKVFLECVQDMDHENMFWYRQDPGLGLRLIYFSYDVKMKEKGDIPEGYSVSREKKERFSLILESASTNQTSMYLCASSPRTSGLYNEQFFGPGTRLTVL.

The chain is built from TRBV5-4 and TRBJ1-2; 9 nucleotides line up with TRBD1. The CDR3 contains 14 residues. V trimming: 4 bases; J trimming: 3 bases; junction bases outside the gene matches: 4. Germline values: CDR1 SGHNT, CDR2 YYREEE (reference sequence). Here the CDR3 reads CASSTGQGDYGYTF. The DNA for the CDR3 is TGTGCCAGCAGCACGGGACAGGGAGACTATGGCTACACCTTC. The full variable domain, its missing parts supplied by reference TRBV5-4 and TRBJ1-2, is ETGVTQSPTHLIKTRGQQVTLRCSSQSGHNTVSWYQQALGQGPQFIFQYYREEENGRGNFPPRFSGLQFPNYSSELNVNALELDDSALYLCASSTGQGDYGYTFGSGTRLTVV.

The gene calls are TRBV21-1 and TRBJ1-3; TRBD1 is the table's D call and was not checked against the DNA. TRBV21-1 counts as a pseudogene. This CDR3 has 19 amino acids. In nucleotides, the CDR3 is TGTGCCAGCAGCCATATCACAAAAAGGACAGGGTGGTGGAGGAACACCATATATTTT. Amino acid sequence: CASSHITKRTGWWRNTIYF.

The gene calls are TRBV11-2 and TRBJ2-4, with D tentatively TRBD2 (6 bases). Germline-derived CDR1 and CDR2 are SGHAT and FQNNGV. V dropped 4 bases and J dropped 6 bases, with 28 bases sitting between them. This CDR3 has 19 residues. CDR3: CASSSLLQDGGLLRNIQYF. The CDR3 DNA reads TGTGCCAGCAGCTCCTTACTCCAGGATGGGGGACTCTTGAGAAACATTCAGTACTTC.

V gene TRBV27 combines with J gene TRBJ1-1; possible D gene TRBD1, 6 bases. CDR3 length: 13 amino acids. Per the germline V gene, CDR1 is MNHEY and CDR2 is SMNVEV (reference sequence). Trimming stripped 8 bases from V and 6 bases from J, with 16 bases between. The chain's CDR3 is CASAAGTIPEAFF. DNA for the CDR3: TGTGCCAGCGCCGCCGGGACAATACCTGAAGCTTTCTTT.

This chain connects TRBV27 to TRBJ2-7, with 7 nucleotides matching TRBD1. V lost 5 bases to trimming and J lost 6 bases; unmatched junction nucleotides: 4. CDR3 length: 12 amino acids. Germline CDR1 MNHEY, CDR2 SMNVEV (reference sequence). The chain's CDR3 is CASSLTGVEQYF. The CDR3 nucleotides are TGTGCCAGCAGTCTCACAGGGGTCGAGCAGTACTTC.

V and J are TRBV30 and TRBJ2-1, with 13 positions matching TRBD2. V was pared by 2 bases and J by 6 bases, with 1 base of the junction left unmatched. Germline V lookup: CDR1 GTSNPN, CDR2 SVGIG (reference sequence). The CDR3 extends over 14 amino acids. The CDR3, as DNA: TGTGCCTGGAGTAGGACTAGCGGGAGCAATGAGCAGTTCTTC. Its translation: CAWSRTSGSNEQFF.

The chain couples TRBV6-1 to TRBJ2-2, with D possibly TRBD2 on 6 matching bases. The CDR3 covers 14 residues. Germline V CDR1 and CDR2: MNHNS, SASEGT. Trimming cost V 4 bases and J 6 bases, with 12 bases left between them. The CDR3 sequence: CASSGLAMAGELFF. CDR3 DNA: TGTGCCAGCAGTGGTCTAGCGATGGCCGGGGAGCTGTTTTTT.

The gene calls are TRBV5-4 and TRBJ2-2, with TRBD1 matching over 7 bases. From germline, CDR1 is SGHNT and CDR2 YYREEE (reference sequence). V was pared by 5 bases and J by 7 bases, with 14 bases of the junction left unmatched. CDR3 length: 16 amino acids. CDR3 DNA: TGTGCCAGCAGTTCACAGGGGACCCAGAGGGACGGGGAGCTGTTTTTT. Protein sequence: CASSSQGTQRDGELFF. Filled out from reference TRBV5-4 and TRBJ2-2, the complete variable domain reads ETGVTQSPTHLIKTRGQQVTLRCSSQSGHNTVSWYQQALGQGPQFIFQYYREEENGRGNFPPRFSGLQFPNYSSELNVNALELDDSALYLCASSSQGTQRDGELFFGEGSRLTVL.

The rearrangement links TRBV7-3 to TRBJ2-7; 11 positions match TRBD2. The CDR3 runs to 19 residues. In germline, CDR1 is SGHTA, CDR2 FQGTGA. The V gene end was trimmed by 5 bases and the J gene end by 6 bases; junction bases not matched to a gene: 21. DNA for the CDR3: TGTGCCAGCAGCCCCCGGGGGGGGCCGAGGGGACTAGCGGACAGCGAGCAGTACTTC. It is translated as CASSPRGGPRGLADSEQYF. Variable domain in full (rest from reference TRBV7-3 and TRBJ2-7): GAGVSQTPSNKVTEKGKYVELRCDPISGHTALYWYRQSLGQGPEFLIYFQGTGAADDSGLPNDRFFAVRPEGSVSTLKIQRTERGDSAVYLCASSPRGGPRGLADSEQYFGPGTRLTVT.